Listed here are 9 T cell receptor beta chains from one sample, sequenced in a study of T cell changes during pregnancy in multiple sclerosis. Some clones are missing from TCRdb's copy, which holds only in-frame ones; the method was immunoSEQ multiplex PCR. The sample holds around 30,000 clones, 80% to 90% seen once. The starting material was CD4+ T cells from peripheral blood mononuclear cells, obtained in the second trimester of pregnancy. The origin of the receptors is a female donor with multiple sclerosis, enrolled in a pregnancy study.

The rearrangement uses TRBV4-3 and TRBJ1-2; TRBD1 matches 7 bases. CDR1 LGHNA and CDR2 YSLEER come from the germline V gene. The CDR3 runs to 14 residues. V shed 4 bases, J shed 2 bases, and the junction held 4 bases outside the gene matches. The CDR3 is CASSPLTGNYGYTF. The CDR3 DNA reads as TGCGCCAGCAGCCCCCTGACAGGGAACTATGGCTACACCTTC.

The gene calls are TRBV5-1 and TRBJ2-5; 12 positions match TRBD2. The J segment lost 1 base and the V segment lost 8 bases, leaving 9 bases of the junction unmatched. CDR3 length equals 16 residues. Germline lookup yields CDR1 SGHRS and CDR2 YFSETQ. CDR3: CASRTSGGMTQETQYF. Written as DNA, the CDR3 is TGCGCCAGTAGAACTAGCGGGGGGATGACCCAAGAGACCCAGTACTTC.

This clone was seen more than once but under ten times. The V gene is TRBV7-2, the J gene TRBJ2-3, with 12 bases aligning to TRBD2. J lost 2 bases, V lost 0 bases, and 9 bases had no gene match. The CDR3 loop spans 19 amino acids. The germline V gene has CDR1 SGHTA and CDR2 FQGNSA. The CDR3 sequence is CASSLATLLAGGVTDTQYF. In nucleotides, the CDR3 is TGTGCCAGCAGCTTAGCCACCCTCCTAGCGGGGGGGGTCACAGATACGCAGTATTTT.

The chain couples TRBV25-1 to TRBJ1-4; possible D gene TRBD1, 5 bases. The V end lost 7 bases, the J end lost 7 bases, and 19 bases lay between the germline ends. CDR1 MGHDK and CDR2 SYGVNS come from the germline V gene. CDR3 length equals 15 residues. The CDR3: CASIPSGTTAEKLFF. The CDR3 bases are TGTGCCAGCATCCCCTCCGGGACTACCGCTGAAAAACTGTTTTTT.

The rearrangement joins TRBV19 to TRBJ2-7, with a weak D call TRBD2 (6 bases). Germline V gene lookup returns CDR1 LNHDA and CDR2 SQIVND (reference sequence). The CDR3 is made up of 15 amino acids. The V end lost 3 bases, the J end lost 2 bases, and 14 bases lay between the germline ends. CDR3 sequence (DNA): TGTGCCAGTAGTATCGCGGGACTTCCCCCCTACGAGCAGTACTTC. Amino acid sequence: CASSIAGLPPYEQYF. The whole variable domain, filled in from reference TRBV19 and TRBJ2-7, reads DGGITQSPKYLFRKEGQNVTLSCEQNLNHDAMYWYRQDPGQGLRLIYYSQIVNDFQKGDIAEGYSVSREKKESFPLTVTSAQKNPTAFYLCASSIAGLPPYEQYFGPGTRLTVT.

This clone has just a few counts. This chain uses TRBV18 with TRBJ2-5; tentative D call: TRBD1 (5 bases). V was trimmed by 3 bases and J by 2 bases, leaving 13 bases between them. This CDR3 contains 15 residues. The germline gives CDR1 KGHSH, CDR2 LQKENI. CDR3 residues: CASSPRPDTQETQYF. CDR3 DNA: TGTGCCAGCTCACCTAGGCCGGACACTCAAGAGACCCAGTACTTC.

The chain couples TRBV5-1 to TRBJ2-1; D is uncertain. Trimming pared 5 bases from V and 3 bases from J, leaving 9 bases between. The CDR3 is made up of 13 amino acids. Germline V gene lookup returns CDR1 SGHRS and CDR2 YFSETQ. In nucleotides, the CDR3 is TGCGCCAGCAGTTATGAGAGCTACAATGAGCAGTTCTTC. It encodes CASSYESYNEQFF.

This chain links TRBV6-1 with TRBJ1-1; D gene ambiguous. V lost 5 bases to trimming and J lost 3 bases, with 4 bases between them. CDR3 length equals 11 residues. CDR1 is MNHNS, CDR2 SASEGT, per germline. CDR3 nucleotide sequence: TGTGCCAGCAGTTATTACACTGAAGCTTTCTTT. This translates into CASSYYTEAFF.

The V call is TRBV7-2, the J call TRBJ2-4, with D possibly matching TRBD2 (5 bases). Trimming removed 2 bases from V and 7 bases from J, with 12 bases in between. This CDR3 spans 14 amino acids. Looked up from germline, CDR1 is SGHTA and CDR2 is FQGNSA. The CDR3 coding sequence is TGTGCCAGCAGCTTACGGGGTGGGAATAACATTCAGTACTTC. Amino acid sequence: CASSLRGGNNIQYF.